These T cell receptor beta chains were read from a single sample in a study of T cells in Graves' hyperthyroidism and ophthalmopathy. One entry per CDR3 protein, called by TCRdb with MiXCR from the multiplex PCR reads. Of around 360,000 distinct CDR3 sequences listed, approximately 14% are singletons. Source material: blood. These receptors were taken from a woman aged 55-75 years with Graves' ophthalmopathy. CDR3s include the opening cysteine and the closing phenylalanine or tryptophan. The D gene is left open where the match is weak. Clone size is given for some rows only: seen once, a few or many times, or a class if the clone is expanded.

v_gene	len	j_gene	d_gene	abundance	CDR3aa	CDR3nt
TRBV7-2	15	TRBJ2-7	TRBD2	few	CASSLSSGRFYEQYF	TGTGCCAGCAGCCTAAGTAGCGGGAGGTTCTACGAGCAGTACTTC
TRBV9	15	TRBJ2-5	TRBD2	once	CASSVTGGVQETQYF	TGTGCCAGCAGCGTAACCGGGGGGGTCCAAGAGACCCAGTACTTC
TRBV5-1	15	TRBJ2-1	TRBD2	many	CASSFRASGYNEQFF	TGCGCCAGCAGCTTTCGGGCTAGCGGTTACAATGAGCAGTTCTTC
TRBV7-8	14	TRBJ2-3	TRBD1	many	CASSPTGGRGTQYF	TGTGCCAGCAGCCCTACAGGGGGCCGAGGTACGCAGTATTTT
TRBV30	16	TRBJ1-4	-	few	CAWHRGSLATNEKLFF	TGTGCCTGGCACCGAGGATCTCTTGCAACTAATGAAAAACTGTTTTTT
TRBV9	15	TRBJ2-1	TRBD1	-	CASSVGTGGANEQFF	TGTGCCAGCAGCGTCGGGACAGGGGGCGCGAATGAGCAGTTCTTC
TRBV6-1	16	TRBJ2-3	TRBD2	many	CASSPNLGLATDTQYF	TGTGCCAGCAGCCCAAATTTGGGACTAGCGACAGATACGCAGTATTTT
TRBV7-6	12	TRBJ1-4	-	few	CASSRPGEKLFF	TGTGCCAGCAGCCGACCGGGGGAAAAACTGTTTTTT
TRBV6-1	12	TRBJ2-5	-	-	CATRELWETQYF	TGTGCCACCCGGGAGTTGTGGGAGACCCAGTACTTC
TRBV20-1	11	TRBJ2-1	-	many	CSAMAQGEQFF	TGCAGTGCTATGGCCCAAGGCGAGCAGTTCTTC
TRBV6-1	11	TRBJ2-3	-	-	CASTGGATQYF	TGTGCCAGCACCGGGGGAGCAACGCAGTATTTT
TRBV4-1	16	TRBJ2-3	TRBD1	-	CASTRGDRGLTDTQYF	TGCGCCAGCACCCGGGGGGACAGGGGTTTAACAGATACGCAGTATTTT
TRBV19	14	TRBJ2-4	TRBD2	once	CASSLGLAENIQYF	TGTGCCAGTAGTTTGGGACTAGCGGAAAACATTCAGTACTTC
TRBV28	15	TRBJ2-7	TRBD2	-	CASSRGGSRAGEQYF	TGTGCCAGCAGTAGGGGCGGGAGCAGGGCAGGTGAGCAGTACTTC
TRBV3-1	16	TRBJ1-2	-	many	CASSQDLGVGNYGYTF	TGTGCCAGCAGCCAAGATCTTGGAGTCGGCAACTATGGCTACACCTTC
TRBV18	14	TRBJ2-5	-	many	CASSPAATQETQYF	TGTGCCAGCTCACCAGCGGCTACGCAAGAGACCCAGTACTTC